A single sample gave rise to the 9 T cell receptor beta chains below, sequenced in a study of tissue T cells after allogeneic stem cell transplantation. Profiling relied on immunoSEQ multiplex PCR, and the TCRdb table lists in-frame clones only, not all of them. The sample yields thousands of clones, roughly half seen once. Sample time point: mouse harvest day 14 after allogeneic transplant. Mouse grafts combined 10^7 T-cell-depleted bone marrow cells with 10^6 splenic CD5+ T cells. Sample: liver tissue. The origin of the receptors is a female BALB/c mouse given C57BL/6 T cells with graft-versus-host disease after an allogeneic hematopoietic cell transplant.

This clone occurred a few times. Here the gene names and germline are mouse. The DNA ends 1 residue before the CDR3 does, and the rest of the CDR3 is filled in from the germline J gene. This chain connects TRBV4 to TRBJ2-1, with 8 nucleotides matching TRBD1. Germline CDR1 is LGHDT and CDR2 is YNNKQL (reference sequence). The CDR3 extends over 14 amino acids. Unmatched junction bases numbered 4, after V lost 3 bases and J lost 6 bases. The CDR3 DNA, read in part, is TGTGCCAGCAGCTATCAGGGGGCGCTTGCTGAGCAGTTC. Protein product: CASSYQGALAEQF. The full CDR3 is CASSYQGALAEQFF.

As concerns this clone: These gene names are mouse names. The read halts 1 residue ahead of the CDR3 end, with the missing end drawn from the germline J gene. The V gene is TRBV26, the J gene TRBJ2-1; the D is unclear. This CDR3 comprises 13 residues. V lost 3 bases and J lost 0, with 3 bases in between. Germline values: CDR1 KGHPV, CDR2 FQNQEV (reference sequence). The CDR3 DNA, read in part, is TGTGCCAGCAGTCTAGCTAACTATGCTGAGCAGTTC. Translation gives CASSLANYAEQF. The whole CDR3 sequence reads CASSLANYAEQFF.

This clone was detected only a few times. Germline and genes: mouse. The read terminates 1 residue before the CDR3 end, so the remaining end is supplied by the germline J gene. The chain couples TRBV3 to TRBJ2-7; D gene uncertain. Germline values: CDR1 SNHLY, CDR2 FYNGKV (reference sequence). This CDR3 has 14 residues. V lost 1 base and J lost 0, with 7 bases in between. CDR3 DNA (partial): TGTGCCAGCAGCTTAGGTGGGTTCTCCTATGAACAGTAC. Its protein is CASSLGGFSYEQY. The whole CDR3 is CASSLGGFSYEQYF.

This clone rates as hyperexpanded (1% or more). Gene names denote mouse genes. Read sequence stops 1 residue before the CDR3 end, and the germline J gene provides the missing end. V usage is TRBV29 and J usage is TRBJ1-1; D not certain. Germline V gives CDR1 MSHET, CDR2 SYDVDS. This CDR3 has 13 residues. Trimming cost V 2 bases and J 1 base, with 5 bases left between them. The CDR3 DNA, read in part, is TGTGCTAGCAGTTTAACAAGAAACACAGAAGTCTTC. Protein: CASSLTRNTEVF. The CDR3 in its entirety is CASSLTRNTEVFF.

This clone appeared a single time. The gene names here belong to mouse. The read is 1 residue too short to cover the CDR3 end, so that end is filled in from the germline J gene. The rearrangement uses TRBV13-1 and TRBJ2-5; TRBD2 agrees at 8 bases. J gave up 2 bases and V 2 bases, and 1 base lay outside the gene matches. The CDR3 spans 14 residues. Germline CDR1 reads NSHNY; CDR2 reads SYGAGN. CDR3 loop: CASSDWGAQDTQYF. CDR3 bases read: TGTGCCAGCAGTGACTGGGGGGCCCAAGACACCCAGTAC.

On this clone itself: Gene names are the mouse ones. The DNA ends 1 residue before the CDR3 does, and the rest of the CDR3 is filled in from the germline J gene. The rearrangement links TRBV13-3 to TRBJ1-2, with 7 positions matching TRBD1. Losses at the gene ends were 0 bases for V and 6 bases for J; bases not matched to a gene: 2. The CDR3 length is 13 residues. CDR1 and CDR2 (germline): NNHDY, SYVADS. CDR3 sequence: CASSDGRGPDYTF. The CDR3 bases that were read are TGTGCCAGCAGTGATGGGAGGGGGCCCGACTACACC.

This clone is judged large. Mouse germline and gene names are used. The read finishes 1 residue shy of the CDR3 end, and the germline J gene is used to complete it. V gene TRBV2 combines with J gene TRBJ2-3; the D is unclear. This CDR3 contains 15 residues. V was trimmed by 0 bases and J by 0 bases, leaving 7 bases between them. CDR1 and CDR2 from the germline V gene are LGHNA and YSYQKL. The sequenced part of the CDR3 DNA is TGTGCCAGCAGCCAAGACTGGTTTAGTGCAGAAACGCTGTAT. It yields the protein CASSQDWFSAETLY. The whole CDR3 reads CASSQDWFSAETLYF.

This clone appeared a few times. Each gene name is a mouse one. The read ends 1 residue before the CDR3 terminus; that terminus is restored from the germline J gene. The chain is built from TRBV23 and TRBJ1-1; the table calls TRBD1, which could not be checked here. Germline values: CDR1 KGHTA, CDR2 FQNQQP. This CDR3 is built from 13 residues. The sequenced part of the CDR3 DNA is TGCTCCAGCAGTCAACAGGGGGGCACAGAAGTCTTC. Its protein product is CSSSQQGGTEVF. The full CDR3 is CSSSQQGGTEVFF.

This clone was detected once. Genes and germline are mouse. The read ends 1 residue before the CDR3 terminus; that terminus is restored from the germline J gene. The chain combines TRBV13-1 with TRBJ1-1, with D possibly TRBD1 on 5 matching bases. The CDR3 is 11 amino acids. Per germline, CDR1 NSHNY and CDR2 SYGAGN. V gave up 3 bases and J gave up 7 bases, with 7 bases separating them. CDR3 loop: CASSAGGEVFF. Partial CDR3 DNA: TGTGCCAGCAGTGCGGGGGGAGAAGTCTTC.